These T cell receptor beta chains were read from a single sample in a study of T cell responses to AZD1222 COVID-19 vaccine. Repertoires were generated with immunoSEQ multiplex PCR, while TCRdb's copy carries only in-frame clones and drops some. The table shows 90,000 to 150,000 clones, with approximately 86% occurring only once. The sequenced sample was peripheral blood, obtained 28 days after the second AZD1222 dose. These receptors all stem from an adult who received the AZD1222 COVID-19 vaccine. Each CDR3 is given with its conserved first and last residue. The D gene is left open where the match is weak. Clone size is not always given. Where it is, it says once, few, many or a class for expanded clones.

j_call v_call clone_size d_call cdr3_aa cdr3_nt
TRBJ2-7 TRBV7-2 NA NA CASSLDQGTSYEQYF TGTGCCAGCAGCTTAGATCAGGGGACCTCCTACGAGCAGTACTTC
TRBJ1-5 TRBV7-8 NA NA CASSSGGAGRNQPQHF TGTGCCAGCAGCTCCGGCGGGGCGGGACGCAATCAGCCCCAGCATTTT
TRBJ1-5 TRBV5-8 NA NA CASSFRDQPQHF TGTGCCAGCAGCTTCAGGGATCAGCCCCAGCATTTT
TRBJ2-2 TRBV7-7 NA TRBD1 CASSLGTGGPGELFF TGTGCTAGCAGCTTAGGGACAGGGGGGCCCGGGGAGCTGTTTTTT
TRBJ2-1 TRBV7-2 NA NA CASSSGANEQFF TGTGCCAGCAGCTCGGGGGCCAATGAGCAGTTCTTC
TRBJ2-2 TRBV15 NA TRBD1 CATSRRDRANTGELFF TGTGCCACCAGCAGACGGGACAGGGCGAACACCGGGGAGCTGTTTTTT
TRBJ1-2 TRBV7-2 NA TRBD1 CASSLASGTGDFTGGYTF TGTGCCAGCAGCTTAGCTTCCGGGACAGGGGATTTTACAGGTGGCTACACCTTC
TRBJ1-2 TRBV5-6 NA TRBD1 CASSLTGGNYGYTF TGTGCCAGCAGCCTGACAGGGGGGAACTATGGCTACACCTTC
TRBJ2-5 TRBV9 NA NA CASSVQVAEGTQYF TGTGCCAGCAGCGTCCAGGTAGCAGAGGGGACCCAGTACTTC
TRBJ1-1 TRBV20-1 NA TRBD1 CSASLGTGNTEAFF TGCAGTGCTAGTCTCGGGACAGGGAACACTGAAGCTTTCTTT
TRBJ2-2 TRBV15 NA NA CATSRDPSGSVSGELFF TGTGCCACCAGCAGAGATCCATCTGGCTCGGTCTCCGGGGAGCTGTTTTTT
TRBJ1-4 TRBV19 NA NA CASSGSEYEKLFF TGTGCCAGTAGTGGTAGTGAGTATGAAAAACTGTTTTTT
TRBJ1-5 TRBV27 NA TRBD1 CASRPDRVSQPQHF TGTGCCAGCAGACCCGACAGGGTGAGTCAGCCCCAGCATTTT
TRBJ2-7 TRBV7-2 NA TRBD1 CASSPEGQGAYEQYF TGTGCCAGCAGCCCCGAGGGACAGGGTGCCTACGAGCAGTACTTC
TRBJ2-5 TRBV19 NA NA CASSTGYQETQYF TGTGCCAGTTCAACAGGGTACCAAGAGACCCAGTACTTC
TRBJ2-2 TRBV6-2/TRBV6-3 NA NA CASSYSRNTGELFF TGTGCCAGCAGTTACAGTAGGAACACCGGGGAGCTGTTTTTT
TRBJ1-1 TRBV19 NA NA CASSLPTGSTEAFF TGTGCCAGTAGTCTCCCAACCGGGAGTACTGAAGCTTTCTTT
TRBJ1-2 TRBV6-5 NA TRBD1 CASSLDRAGYTF TGTGCCAGCAGCTTGGACAGGGCGGGCTACACCTTC
TRBJ2-1 TRBV5-1 NA NA CASSLGWNEQFF TGCGCCAGCAGCCTCGGGTGGAATGAGCAGTTCTTC
TRBJ2-6 TRBV6-6 once TRBD1 CASSRTGVGANVLTF TGTGCCAGCAGTCGCACAGGGGTAGGGGCCAACGTCCTGACTTTC
TRBJ2-1 TRBV7-2 NA NA CASSLDGSSYNEQFF TGTGCCAGCAGCTTAGACGGCAGCTCCTACAATGAGCAGTTCTTC
TRBJ1-1 TRBV6-2/TRBV6-3 NA NA CASSNTGPTEAFF TGTGCCAGCAGCAACACGGGGCCGACTGAAGCTTTCTTT
TRBJ1-5 TRBV6-2/TRBV6-3 NA TRBD1 CASSYRGTGGPPQHF TGTGCCAGCAGTTACCGCGGGACAGGGGGGCCACCCCAGCATTTT
TRBJ1-3 TRBV5-4 NA NA CASSYLGGFYGNTIYF TGTGCCAGCAGCTATCTGGGGGGCTTCTATGGAAACACCATATATTTT
TRBJ2-1 TRBV19 NA TRBD1 CASSFDRGRTYNEQFF TGTGCCAGTAGTTTCGACAGGGGGCGGACCTACAATGAGCAGTTCTTC
TRBJ2-3 TRBV7-3 NA NA CASSGWGTDTQYF TGTGCCAGCAGCGGTTGGGGGACAGATACGCAGTATTTT
TRBJ1-5 TRBV19 NA NA CASIDWGSGNQPQHF TGTGCCAGTATTGATTGGGGGTCTGGCAATCAGCCCCAGCATTTT
TRBJ1-3 TRBV9 NA NA CASSVATGSFSGNTIYF TGTGCCAGCAGCGTAGCTACGGGCAGCTTCTCTGGAAACACCATATATTTT
TRBJ1-3 TRBV19 once TRBD1 CASRPQGRDTIYF TGTGCCAGTAGACCACAGGGGAGGGACACCATATATTTT
TRBJ1-4 TRBV29-1 NA NA CSGGPGGTAEKLFF TGCAGCGGTGGCCCTGGAGGCACGGCTGAAAAACTGTTTTTT
TRBJ2-1 TRBV18 NA TRBD2 CASSPLGTSPSYNEQFF TGTGCCAGCTCACCCCTCGGGACTAGCCCCTCCTACAATGAGCAGTTCTTC
TRBJ1-1 TRBV14 NA NA CASSQGITTEAFF TGTGCCAGCAGCCAAGGTATAACAACTGAAGCTTTCTTT
TRBJ1-6 TRBV7-8 NA NA CASSFGQKNSPLHF TGTGCCAGCAGTTTTGGACAGAAGAATTCACCCCTCCACTTT
TRBJ2-3 TRBV23-1 NA NA CASSQSNREKEDTQYF TGCGCCAGCAGTCAATCCAACCGGGAAAAGGAAGATACGCAGTATTTT
TRBJ1-2 TRBV28 NA NA CASSFPLSGYGYTF TGTGCCAGCAGTTTTCCATTGAGCGGGTATGGCTACACCTTC
TRBJ2-1 TRBV18 NA TRBD2 CASSPLGGGSSYNEQFF TGTGCCAGCTCACCCCTGGGTGGCGGGAGCTCCTACAATGAGCAGTTCTTC
TRBJ2-7 TRBV6-6 once NA CASSKSDRSYEQYF TGTGCCAGCAGTAAATCAGACAGATCCTACGAGCAGTACTTC
TRBJ1-3 TRBV2 NA NA CATLGWGSGNTIYF TGTGCCACCCTGGGGTGGGGGTCTGGAAACACCATATATTTT
TRBJ2-5 TRBV25-1 NA NA CASSEPGFQETQYF TGTGCCAGCAGTGAACCTGGCTTCCAAGAGACCCAGTACTTC
TRBJ2-7 TRBV7-6 NA NA CASSLSLGRHPSYEQYF TGTGCCAGCAGCTTAAGTCTTGGGAGACACCCTTCCTACGAGCAGTACTTC
TRBJ1-2 TRBV2 NA TRBD1 CASSEFRGHYGYTF TGTGCCAGCAGTGAGTTCAGGGGGCACTATGGCTACACCTTC
TRBJ2-5 TRBV18 NA NA CASSVFQETQYF TGTGCCAGCTCCGTATTCCAAGAGACCCAGTACTTC
TRBJ2-7 TRBV2 NA NA CASTSRGRSYEQYF TGTGCCAGCACCTCCCGGGGACGTTCCTACGAGCAGTACTTC
TRBJ2-3 TRBV25-1 NA NA CASSVRGSTDTQYF TGTGCCAGCAGTGTCCGGGGGTCCACAGATACGCAGTATTTT
TRBJ1-1 TRBV7-2 NA TRBD1 CASSPDRGNAEAFF TGTGCCAGCAGCCCAGACAGGGGGAATGCCGAAGCTTTCTTT
TRBJ2-3 TRBV7-9 NA TRBD2 CASSLIGGTDTQYF TGTGCCAGCAGCTTGATCGGGGGGACAGATACGCAGTATTTT
TRBJ1-2 TRBV7-2 NA TRBD1 CASSLGPGGYGYTF TGTGCCAGCAGCTTAGGGCCAGGGGGTTATGGCTACACCTTC
TRBJ1-1 TRBV6-6 NA NA CASSYGGGTEAFF TGTGCCAGCAGTTACGGGGGGGGCACTGAAGCTTTCTTT
TRBJ1-5 TRBV6-5 NA NA CASSRGGARRQPQHF TGTGCCAGCAGTAGGGGTGGGGCGCGGCGGCAGCCCCAGCATTTT